A selection of T cell receptor beta chains follows, all from one sample in a study of blood T cell repertoires in COVID-19. The protocol was immunoSEQ multiplex PCR, while the TCRdb copy is restricted to in-frame clones and leaves out a portion. The data show roughly 56,000 clones, around 86% seen once. Sequencing was carried out using peripheral blood. The receptors were gathered from a man in his fifties or sixties with active COVID-19. The CDR3 runs from the conserved cysteine through the conserved F or W. D genes are given only for firm matches. Clone size is stated in some rows and not others, as once, few, many or a class when expanded.

d_call	clone_size	v_call	j_call	cdr3_nt	cdr3_aa
TRBD1	NA	TRBV11-2	TRBJ2-7	TGTGCCAGCAGCCAAAACAGCGACAGGGGGGGTCGAGAAGAGCAGTACTTC	CASSQNSDRGGREEQYF
NA	once	TRBV6-5	TRBJ2-7	TGTGCCACGGGAGACAGGGCGTCCAACGAGCAGTACTTC	CATGDRASNEQYF
NA	NA	TRBV7-6	TRBJ2-7	TGTGCCAGCAGCCCCTCGGGGGTAGCCTACGAGCAGTACTTC	CASSPSGVAYEQYF
NA	NA	TRBV5-4	TRBJ1-1	TGTGCCAGCAGCTCCCAGGGAACGGGCACTGAAGCTTTCTTT	CASSSQGTGTEAFF
NA	NA	TRBV4-1	TRBJ2-3	TGCGCCAGCAGTAGGGGCGAAGCAGATACGCAGTATTTT	CASSRGEADTQYF
TRBD1	NA	TRBV7-9	TRBJ1-4	TGTGCCAGCAGCTTAGCGCGACAGGGGGGAGAAAAACTGTTTTTT	CASSLARQGGEKLFF
NA	NA	TRBV7-9	TRBJ2-2	TGTGCCAGCAGCTCCCCGAGGAAGGGGCTGGACACCGGGGAGCTGTTTTTT	CASSSPRKGLDTGELFF
NA	NA	TRBV29-1	TRBJ2-3	TGCAGCGTTGAGCTCCTTGCGAGAGATACGCAGTATTTT	CSVELLARDTQYF
TRBD2	NA	TRBV5-4	TRBJ2-5	TGTGCCAGCAGCCCAAAAGCGGGGGGGCGAGAGACCCAGTACTTC	CASSPKAGGRETQYF
NA	NA	TRBV12-3/TRBV12-4	TRBJ2-1	TGTGCCAGCAGCCCCCGCGGGACGGGTGAGCAGTTCTTC	CASSPRGTGEQFF
NA	NA	TRBV2	TRBJ2-1	TGTGCCAGCAGGGAAAGACAGTACAATGAGCAGTTCTTC	CASRERQYNEQFF
TRBD1	NA	TRBV10-3	TRBJ2-5	TGTGCCATCAGTAGATACGGGACAGGGCAGGAAGAGACCCAGTACTTC	CAISRYGTGQEETQYF
NA	NA	TRBV14	TRBJ1-1	TGTGCCAGCAGCCCCAACAGGCACCTCACTGAAGCTTTCTTT	CASSPNRHLTEAFF
NA	NA	TRBV11-2	TRBJ2-7	TGTGCCAGCAGCTTAGGGGGCGGAAGGGGTCTCGACGAGCAGTACTTC	CASSLGGGRGLDEQYF
NA	NA	TRBV21-1	TRBJ1-3	TGTGCCAGCACCCAACCGCAGGAGGGATCGACAGGAAACACCATATATTTT	CASTQPQEGSTGNTIYF
NA	medium-sized	TRBV2	TRBJ2-7	TGTGCCAGCAGTGAATCTAGTGGCCTCTACGAGCAGTACTTC	CASSESSGLYEQYF